The present T cell receptor (beta chain) was sequenced within a study of blood T cell repertoires in COVID-19. Overall study: Specimens from acute and convalescent COVID-19 originated in the United States, Italy and Spain. PBMCs, B-cell-depleted T cells, or T cells were the source of the cDNA or gDNA that made up the material.

Trimming left V 2 bases short and J 7 bases short, with 8 bases between. The CDR3 has 12 residues. Germline V gene lookup returns CDR1 MNHNS and CDR2 SASEGT. This clone is a singleton in its sample. Authors' processing steps: Nucleated cell number was recorded as an estimate derived from reference gene primer amplification. This table comes from immunoSEQ multiplex PCR, and its TCRdb copy is limited to in-frame clones, with some not included. V, J and clone size derive from that table, while D and trimming were established from the DNA sequence. Of some 120,000 clones in the sample, approximately 88% are singletons; the top ten hold approximately 8.1%.

The source of this sequence is a middle-aged man with acute or convalescent COVID-19. The rearrangement joins TRBV6-1 to TRBJ1-1, with unresolved D. Sequencing was carried out using peripheral blood. The DNA of the CDR3 is TGTGCCAGCAGTGAAAGGCAGGTTGAAGCTTTCTTT. It translates to CASSERQVEAFF.